Each of the 8 T cell receptor beta chains below was sequenced from the same sample in a study of T cells in Graves' hyperthyroidism and ophthalmopathy. Amplified TCR beta CDR3 regions derived from RNA transcripts. First-round RT-PCR with HTBI primers amplified the TCR CDR3 region. TCRdb re-called the multiplex PCR reads through MiXCR, storing one row per CDR3 protein. The data hold under 400,000 distinct CDR3 sequences, with under 15% observed a single time. Sequenced material: blood. These TCRs come from a woman in her late teens or twenties with Graves' hyperthyroidism.

In this sample, this clonotype turned up many times. The V gene is TRBV20-1, the J gene TRBJ2-5, with 9 bases matching TRBD1. With V trimmed by 5 bases and J by 5 bases, 6 bases remained unmatched. Germline-derived CDR1 and CDR2 are DFQATT and SNEGSKA (reference sequence). The CDR3 totals 13 residues. The CDR3 region is CSAGTGRLETQYF. As DNA, the CDR3 is TGCAGTGCTGGGACAGGGAGATTGGAGACCCAGTACTTC.

In the case of this clonotype: One base away lies a much larger clone, so this may be a sequencing read error. V is TRBV4-1 and J is TRBJ2-7; a possible D gene is TRBD2 (6 bases). In germline, CDR1 is MGHRA, CDR2 YSYEKL. V lost 1 base, J lost 3 bases, and 16 bases lay in between. The CDR3 sequence is 16 residues long. In DNA form, the CDR3 reads TGCGCCAGCAGCCAAGGCACGAGTGGGAGGATCTACGAGCAGTACTTC. This gives the protein CASSQGTSGRIYEQYF.

In this sample, this clonotype turned up many times. The CDR3 DNA reads as TGTGCCAGCAGTTCCCCTTTCAATTCACCCCTCCACTTT. Its translation is CASSSPFNSPLHF. The rearrangement joins TRBV6-2 or TRBV6-3 to TRBJ1-6; D is unresolved. Germline V gene data show CDR1 as MNHEY and CDR2 as SVGEGT. V was clipped by 4 bases and J by 7 bases, with 8 bases between them. The CDR3 extends over 13 amino acids.

This clonotype was recorded at least ten times. The chain employs TRBV20-1 and TRBJ2-7, with 7 positions matching TRBD1. Germline V gives CDR1 DFQATT, CDR2 SNEGSKA (reference sequence). V gave up 5 bases and J gave up 3 bases; unmatched junction bases: 10. CDR3 length: 14 residues. The DNA of the CDR3 is TGCAGTGCTTCCCGGGACAGTCACCACTACGAGCAGTACTTC. Translated, it gives CSASRDSHHYEQYF.

As regards this clonotype: This may be a read error, as it is one base from a much larger clone. The chain carries TRBV24-1 and TRBJ1-1; tentative D call: TRBD1 (5 bases). The CDR3 consists of 13 residues. Germline lookup yields CDR1 KGHDR and CDR2 SFDVKD. DNA for the CDR3: TGTGCCGCCAGAAGGGACTCGTGGGATGAAGCTTTCTTT. Encoded protein: CAARRDSWDEAFF.

This clonotype was seen many times. J is TRBJ2-7 and V is TRBV6-2 or TRBV6-3; D possibly corresponds to TRBD1 (5 bases). The V and J ends lost 6 bases and 1 base respectively, with 7 bases between them. The germline gives CDR1 MNHEY, CDR2 SVGEGT. CDR3 size: 12 residues. This chain's CDR3 is CASRTESYEQYF. Written as DNA, the CDR3 is TGTGCCAGCAGGACAGAATCCTACGAGCAGTACTTC.

This clonotype was picked up many times. The CDR3, as DNA: TGCAGTGCTAGAGAGTCGGGACAGGGGGCCGAAGATACGCAGTATTTT. The encoded protein is CSARESGQGAEDTQYF. The chain uses TRBV20-1 and TRBJ2-3; 12 positions agree with TRBD1. Germline V gene sequence: CDR1 DFQATT, CDR2 SNEGSKA (reference sequence). The CDR3 has 16 amino acids. J gave up 5 bases and V 0 bases, and 6 bases lay outside the gene matches.

This clonotype was observed many times. The V call is TRBV28, the J call TRBJ2-1, with 7 bases matching TRBD1. Germline V gene lookup returns CDR1 MDHEN and CDR2 SYDVKM. The J segment lost 6 bases and the V segment lost 5 bases, leaving 7 bases of the junction unmatched. The CDR3 totals 14 residues. CDR3 sequence: CASSTLTGRNEQFF. In nucleotides, the CDR3 is TGTGCCAGCAGTACCTTGACAGGGCGCAATGAGCAGTTCTTC.